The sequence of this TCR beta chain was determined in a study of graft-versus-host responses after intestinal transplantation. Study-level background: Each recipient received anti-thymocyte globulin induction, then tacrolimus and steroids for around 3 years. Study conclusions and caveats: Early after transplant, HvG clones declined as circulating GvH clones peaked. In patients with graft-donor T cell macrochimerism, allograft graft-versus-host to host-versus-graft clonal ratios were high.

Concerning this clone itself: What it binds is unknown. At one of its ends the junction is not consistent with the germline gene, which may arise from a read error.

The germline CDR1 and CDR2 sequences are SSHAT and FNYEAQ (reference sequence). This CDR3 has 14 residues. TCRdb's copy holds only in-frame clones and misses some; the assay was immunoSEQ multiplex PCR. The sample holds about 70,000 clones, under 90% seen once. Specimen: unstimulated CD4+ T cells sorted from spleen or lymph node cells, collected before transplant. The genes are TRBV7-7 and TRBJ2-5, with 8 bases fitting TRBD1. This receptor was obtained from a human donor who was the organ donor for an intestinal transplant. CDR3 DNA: TGTGCTAGCAGCCCAACGACAGGGGAAGAGACCCAGTACTTC. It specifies CASSPTTGEETQYF.